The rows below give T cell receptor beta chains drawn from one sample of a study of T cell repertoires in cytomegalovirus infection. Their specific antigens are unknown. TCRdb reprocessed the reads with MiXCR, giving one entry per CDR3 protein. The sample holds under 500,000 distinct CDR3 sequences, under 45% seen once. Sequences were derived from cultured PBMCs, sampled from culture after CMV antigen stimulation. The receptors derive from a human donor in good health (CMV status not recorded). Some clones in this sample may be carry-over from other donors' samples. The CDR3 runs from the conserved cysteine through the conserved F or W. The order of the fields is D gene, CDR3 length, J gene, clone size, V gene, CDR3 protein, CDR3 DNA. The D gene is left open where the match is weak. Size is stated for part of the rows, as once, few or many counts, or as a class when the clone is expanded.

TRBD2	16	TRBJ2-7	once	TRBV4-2	CASSRLRGSGSYEQYF	TGTGCCAGCAGCCGCCTTCGCGGGAGTGGATCCTACGAGCAGTACTTC
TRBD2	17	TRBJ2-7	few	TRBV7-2	CASSLNGGRLVGRPQYF	TGTGCCAGCAGCTTAAACGGGGGGAGACTCGTTGGGAGACCGCAGTACTTC
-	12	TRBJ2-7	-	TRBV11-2	CASSLDSVEQYF	TGTGCCAGCAGCTTAGACTCCGTGGAGCAGTACTTC
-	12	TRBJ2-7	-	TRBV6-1	CASSALSYEQYF	TGTGCCAGCAGTGCACTCTCCTACGAGCAGTACTTC
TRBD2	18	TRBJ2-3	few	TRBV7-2	CASSLVPPSGGAWDTQYF	TGTGCCAGCAGCTTAGTGCCTCCTAGCGGGGGGGCTTGGGATACGCAGTATTTT
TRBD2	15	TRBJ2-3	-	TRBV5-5	CASSLVWREADTQYF	TGTGCCAGCAGCTTGGTATGGCGGGAGGCAGATACGCAGTATTTT
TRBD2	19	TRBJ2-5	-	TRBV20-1	CSASLLPGLAGGIQETQYF	TGCAGTGCTAGCCTCCTCCCGGGACTAGCGGGAGGAATCCAAGAGACCCAGTACTTC
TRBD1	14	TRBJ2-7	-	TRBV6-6	CASSRQGPSYEQYF	TGTGCCAGCAGCCGACAGGGACCCTCCTACGAGCAGTACTTC
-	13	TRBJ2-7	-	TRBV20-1	CSADKAPPSEQYF	TGCAGTGCGGACAAGGCCCCCCCCTCCGAGCAGTACTTC
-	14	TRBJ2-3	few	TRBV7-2	CASSLMSGTDTQYF	TGTGCCAGCAGCTTAATGAGTGGCACAGATACGCAGTATTTT
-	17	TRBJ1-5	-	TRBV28	CASSFPGGRENNQPQHF	TGTGCCAGCAGTTTCCCCGGGGGACGGGAGAACAATCAGCCCCAGCATTTT
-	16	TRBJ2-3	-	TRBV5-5	CASTLTSPLATDTQYF	TGTGCCAGCACCCTGACCTCACCTCTCGCCACAGATACGCAGTATTTT
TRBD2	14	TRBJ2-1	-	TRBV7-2	CASSTGTRGVEQFF	TGTGCCAGCAGCACCGGGACTAGAGGGGTGGAGCAGTTCTTC
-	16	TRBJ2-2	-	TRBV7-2	CASSLISGRNTGELFF	TGTGCCAGCAGCTTAATAAGCGGAAGGAACACCGGGGAGCTGTTTTTT
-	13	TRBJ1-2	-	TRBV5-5	CASSLSHSYGYTF	TGTGCCAGCAGCTTGAGCCACAGCTATGGCTACACCTTC
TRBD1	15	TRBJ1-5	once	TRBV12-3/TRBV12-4	CASSPGTGRDQPQHF	TGTGCCAGCAGTCCCGGGACAGGCAGGGATCAGCCCCAGCATTTT
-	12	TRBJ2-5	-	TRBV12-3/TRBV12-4	CASTPDGETQYF	TGTGCCAGCACCCCGGACGGGGAGACCCAGTACTTC